These 32 T cell receptor beta chains share one sample of origin, sequenced in a study of T cells in Graves' hyperthyroidism and ophthalmopathy. Amplification targeted TCR beta CDR3 regions from RNA transcripts. HTBI primers were employed in a first-round RT-PCR of the TCR CDR3. MiXCR, applied by TCRdb to the multiplex PCR reads, yields one record per CDR3 protein. Here the sample spans around 600,000 distinct CDR3 sequences, more than 13% being singletons. Sequenced material: blood. Receptors originate from a woman under 30 with Graves' ophthalmopathy.

This clonotype has more than one count but fewer than ten. The J gene is TRBJ2-7, the V gene TRBV7-2, with TRBD2 identical over 10 bases. With V trimmed by 5 bases and J by 2 bases, 9 bases remained unmatched. There are 16 residues in the CDR3. Germline-derived CDR1 and CDR2 are SGHTA and FQGNSA. CDR3 in DNA: TGTGCCAGCAGCCTACAGGGACTAGCGCTAACCTACGAGCAGTACTTC. As protein: CASSLQGLALTYEQYF.

This clonotype was seen ten or more times. Written as DNA, the CDR3 is TGTGCCAGCAGTTACTCTACAGGAGGAATATATGGCTACACCTTC. As protein: CASSYSTGGIYGYTF. V gene TRBV6-6 combines with J gene TRBJ1-2; TRBD1 might be the D (5 bases). Per the germline V gene, CDR1 is MNHNY and CDR2 is SVGAGI (reference sequence). This CDR3 has 15 amino acids. The V and J ends lost 0 bases and 5 bases respectively, with 13 bases between them.

This clonotype was seen many times. J is TRBJ2-1 and V is TRBV11-1, with D possibly matching TRBD2 (6 bases). The CDR3 covers 15 residues. Trimming removed 4 bases at V and 5 bases at J, with 15 bases between. Germline CDR1 is SGHAT and CDR2 is FQDESV (reference sequence). Here the CDR3 reads CASSSPRESHNEQFF. DNA of the CDR3: TGTGCCAGCAGCTCTCCCCGGGAGTCCCACAATGAGCAGTTCTTC. The full variable domain, in which reference TRBV11-1 and TRBJ2-1 provide the parts outside the CDR3, is EAEVAQSPRYKITEKSQAVAFWCDPISGHATLYWYRQILGQGPELLVQFQDESVVDDSQLPKDRFSAERLKGVDSTLKIQPAELGDSAMYLCASSSPRESHNEQFFGPGTRLTVL.

The chain has TRBV11-1 and TRBJ1-1, with D tentatively TRBD1 (6 bases). This CDR3 comprises 13 residues. V lost 5 bases and J 8 bases, leaving 15 bases between the germline ends. Looked up from germline, CDR1 is SGHAT and CDR2 is FQDESV (reference sequence). This CDR3 reads CASSPWGAGEAFF. The CDR3 DNA is TGTGCCAGCAGCCCCTGGGGGGCGGGAGAAGCTTTCTTT.

This clonotype was seen many times. The chain has TRBV19 and TRBJ1-2; 8 bases are a match to TRBD1. From germline, CDR1 is LNHDA and CDR2 SQIVND (reference sequence). The V gene end was trimmed by 5 bases and the J gene end by 3 bases; junction bases not matched to a gene: 8. CDR3 size: 15 residues. DNA of the CDR3: TGTGCCAGTAGTCTGGGACAGGCGACGGACTATGGCTACACCTTC. Residues: CASSLGQATDYGYTF.

This clonotype occurred many times. The V gene is TRBV3-1, the J gene TRBJ2-3; tentative D call: TRBD1 (5 bases). CDR3 size: 16 residues. The germline V gene encodes CDR1 LGHDT and CDR2 YNNKEL (reference sequence). Deletions cut 0 bases from V and 2 bases from J, with 12 bases between. The CDR3 nucleotides read TGTGCCAGCAGCCAAGATCCCGCAGGGCACACAGATACGCAGTATTTT. Translating gives CASSQDPAGHTDTQYF.

This clonotype has more than one count but fewer than ten. As DNA, the CDR3 is TGTGCCATCAGTGCTGTAGCGGGGGGTTCTAGCACAGATACGCAGTATTTT. Amino acids: CAISAVAGGSSTDTQYF. The genes are TRBV10-3 and TRBJ2-3; 10 bases are shared with TRBD2. The length of the CDR3 is 17 residues. Unmatched junction bases numbered 7, after V lost 4 bases and J lost 0 bases. CDR1 is ENHRY, CDR2 SYGVKD, per germline.

V is TRBV7-3 and J is TRBJ2-4; 9 bases fit TRBD1. Trimming cost V 5 bases and J 8 bases; bases outside gene matches: 10. Per germline, CDR1 SGHTA and CDR2 FQGTGA. There are 15 residues in the CDR3. The chain's CDR3 is CASSPKGQGSDIQYF. The CDR3 nucleotides are TGTGCCAGCAGCCCCAAAGGACAGGGGAGTGACATTCAGTACTTC.

This clonotype was detected once. This likely comes from a read error, as the CDR3 has no conserved phenylalanine or tryptophan at its end. The gene calls are TRBV27 and TRBJ1-2; maybe TRBD1 (6 bases). The CDR3 runs to 16 residues. Per germline, CDR1 MNHEY and CDR2 SMNVEV (reference sequence). V lost 0 bases and J 1 base, leaving 12 bases between the germline ends. The CDR3 spells CASSLSPGAGNYGYTL. The CDR3 DNA is TGTGCCAGCAGTTTATCCCCAGGGGCTGGTAACTATGGCTACACCCTC.

This clonotype showed up just a few times. The chain links TRBV2 to TRBJ2-7; D gene uncertain. CDR3 length: 11 amino acids. The germline gives CDR1 SNHLY, CDR2 FYNNEI. V was clipped by 3 bases and J by 5 bases, with 5 bases between them. Here the CDR3 reads CASSEANEQYF. CDR3 coding DNA: TGTGCCAGCAGTGAGGCTAACGAGCAGTACTTC.

This clonotype was observed many times. The chain couples TRBV20-1 to TRBJ2-5, with D perhaps TRBD1 or TRBD2 (5 bases each). The germline CDR1 and CDR2 sequences are DFQATT and SNEGSKA (reference sequence). V was cut by 1 base and J by 3 bases, with 9 bases left in between. The CDR3 spans 13 residues. This CDR3 is CSARAGTKETQYF. The CDR3 DNA reads TGCAGTGCTAGAGCCGGGACGAAAGAGACCCAGTACTTC.

Many counts were recorded for this clonotype. The V and J genes are TRBV2 and TRBJ2-7, with TRBD2 identical over 11 bases. The junction had 15 bases not matched to a gene; V was cut back by 7 bases and J by 4 bases. The CDR3 is 17 residues long. Germline-derived CDR1 and CDR2 are SNHLY and FYNNEI. CDR3: CASMETTQTSGRYEQYF. In DNA, the CDR3 is TGTGCCAGCATGGAAACTACCCAAACTAGCGGGAGATACGAGCAGTACTTC.

This clonotype was detected ten times or more. This chain connects TRBV29-1 to TRBJ2-3, with TRBD1 as a possible D gene (5 bases). CDR1 and CDR2 (germline): SQVTM, ANQGSEA. V was trimmed by 3 bases and J by 3 bases, leaving 7 bases between them. CDR3 length: 12 amino acids. For the CDR3, the DNA is TGCAGCGTTGACAAGGGGACAGATACGCAGTATTTT. Translation gives CSVDKGTDTQYF.

This clonotype was counted a few times. The rearrangement uses TRBV24-1 and TRBJ2-5, with D perhaps matching TRBD1 (5 bases). This CDR3 comprises 13 residues. Deletions cut 5 bases from V and 5 bases from J, with 11 bases between. Germline V gives CDR1 KGHDR, CDR2 SFDVKD. The CDR3 loop reads CATSVGPEETQYF. CDR3 DNA sequence: TGTGCCACCAGTGTGGGGCCAGAGGAGACCCAGTACTTC.

Ten or more counts support this clonotype. The CDR3 DNA follows: TGTGCCAGCTCACCAGGGGCCACAGATACGCAGTATTTT. Translation: CASSPGATDTQYF. The J gene is TRBJ2-3, the V gene TRBV18; D might be TRBD1 (5 bases). The CDR3 length is 13 residues. The V and J ends lost 2 bases and 2 bases respectively, with 5 bases between them. In germline, CDR1 is KGHSH, CDR2 LQKENI.

The chain joins TRBV4-1 to TRBJ2-1, with 7 bases that match TRBD2. The CDR3 is made up of 15 amino acids. V shed 1 base, J shed 12 bases, and the junction held 12 bases outside the gene matches. Germline V CDR1 and CDR2: MGHRA, YSYEKL. Written as DNA, the CDR3 is TGCGCCAGCAGCCAAGGTGTTGGGGCTAGCGGTGGGCAGTTCTTC. Protein product: CASSQGVGASGGQFF.

This chain uses TRBV12-3 or TRBV12-4 with TRBJ2-3; 10 bases map to TRBD1. V dropped 1 base and J dropped 3; count of bases not matched to a gene: 13. The CDR3 is made up of 19 amino acids. CDR3 sequence reads: CASSLDWGVRDRGTDTQYF. The CDR3, as DNA: TGTGCCAGCAGTTTAGATTGGGGGGTCCGGGACAGGGGAACAGATACGCAGTATTTT.

This clonotype was counted ten times or more. CDR3 DNA sequence: TGTGCCAGCAGCCAAGAAGGGCAGAGCAATCAGCCCCAGCATTTT. Amino acids: CASSQEGQSNQPQHF. The chain links TRBV3-1 to TRBJ1-5, with D unresolved. Trimming removed 0 bases from V and 1 base from J, with 7 bases in between. The germline gives CDR1 LGHDT, CDR2 YNNKEL (reference sequence). This CDR3 spans 15 amino acids.

This clonotype appeared many times. The V call is TRBV27, the J call TRBJ1-1, with 7 nucleotides matching TRBD1. This CDR3 has 14 amino acids. Germline V gene data show CDR1 as MNHEY and CDR2 as SMNVEV (reference sequence). Losses at the gene ends were 4 bases for V and 2 bases for J; bases not matched to a gene: 4. The CDR3 sequence is CASSSKGGNTEAFF. DNA for the CDR3: TGTGCCAGCAGTTCGAAAGGGGGCAACACTGAAGCTTTCTTT.

At least ten counts were recorded for this clonotype. The chain is built from TRBV4-2 and TRBJ1-2; a possible D gene is TRBD1 (5 bases). The CDR3 runs 16 residues. Germline V gene lookup returns CDR1 LGHNA and CDR2 YNFKEQ. Trimming removed 3 bases from V and 4 bases from J, with 18 bases in between. The CDR3, as DNA: TGTGCCAGCAGCCAGGAGGGTACACGGGACCCCTATGGCTACACCTTC. It encodes CASSQEGTRDPYGYTF.

This clonotype was recorded at least ten times. The V and J genes are TRBV2 and TRBJ2-3; weak D call: TRBD1 (6 bases). Per germline, CDR1 SNHLY and CDR2 FYNNEI. This CDR3 is 13 amino acids long. V was shortened by 8 bases and J by 5 bases, with 14 bases between the two germline ends. Written as DNA, the CDR3 is TGTGCCAGCTTCAGGGGCGGTGGAGATACGCAGTATTTT. Amino acids: CASFRGGGDTQYF. Full variable domain (outside the CDR3, taken from reference TRBV2 and TRBJ2-3): EPEVTQTPSHQVTQMGQEVILRCVPISNHLYFYWYRQILGQKVEFLVSFYNNEISEKSEIFDDQFSVERPDGSNFTLKIRSTKLEDSAMYFCASFRGGGDTQYFGPGTRLTVL.

This clonotype occurred many times. The V call is TRBV6-5, the J call TRBJ1-2; no definite D call. V was clipped by 2 bases and J by 7 bases, with 5 bases between them. The CDR3 runs 11 residues. Germline CDR1 is MNHEY and CDR2 is SVGAGI. CDR3 residues: CASSYIAGYTF. Here the CDR3 DNA reads TGTGCCAGCAGTTACATCGCTGGCTACACCTTC.

The table lists this clonotype with many counts. J is TRBJ1-6 and V is TRBV10-3, with 8 positions matching TRBD1. This CDR3 has 15 amino acids. Per germline, CDR1 ENHRY and CDR2 SYGVKD. Losses at the gene ends were 5 bases for V and 6 bases for J; bases not matched to a gene: 6. For the CDR3, the DNA is TGTGCCATCAGTAACCAGGGGGCAGCTAATTCACCCCTCCACTTT. It codes for CAISNQGAANSPLHF.

This clonotype has just a few counts. Just one base apart from a much larger clone, this may be a read error. V gene TRBV12-3 or TRBV12-4 combines with J gene TRBJ2-3; D is perhaps TRBD1 (5 bases). The CDR3 covers 14 residues. DNA of the CDR3: TGTGTCAGCCGACCGGCAGGGTACACAGATACGCAGTATTTT. This encodes CVSRPAGYTDTQYF.

Remarks on this clonotype: A read error may explain this, as a much larger clone is one base away. The chain combines TRBV7-2 with TRBJ1-2; D perhaps matches TRBD1 (6 bases). This CDR3 has 15 amino acids. The V end lost 3 bases, the J end lost 6 bases, and 17 bases lay between the germline ends. Germline values: CDR1 SGHTA, CDR2 FQGNSA. The CDR3 protein is CASSFEGGGFDGYTF. The CDR3 DNA reads as TGTGCCAGCAGCTTTGAGGGGGGCGGGTTCGATGGCTACACCTTC.

This clonotype was recorded at least ten times. This chain links TRBV12-3 or TRBV12-4 with TRBJ2-2, with 7 bases identical to TRBD2. The CDR3 sequence is 14 residues long. The junction had 2 bases not matched to a gene; V was cut back by 3 bases and J by 4 bases. CDR3 sequence reads: CASSLGEGTGELFF. The DNA for the CDR3 is TGTGCCAGCAGTTTGGGGGAGGGCACCGGGGAGCTGTTTTTT.

This clonotype was seen many times. The chain has TRBV20-1 and TRBJ1-1, with a possible D match to TRBD1 (6 bases). The CDR3 totals 15 residues. Trimming took 5 bases from V and 1 from J, leaving 17 bases between them. Germline CDR1 reads DFQATT; CDR2 reads SNEGSKA (reference sequence). CDR3 protein: CSAPEPGQTNTEAFF. CDR3 DNA sequence: TGCAGTGCTCCCGAACCGGGACAAACGAACACTGAAGCTTTCTTT.

This clonotype came up many times. The chain recombines TRBV6-5 with TRBJ1-1, with D perhaps matching TRBD1 (5 bases). Germline assignment: CDR1 MNHEY and CDR2 SVGAGI. CDR3 length: 15 residues. V was cut by 2 bases and J by 5 bases, with 15 bases left in between. CDR3 region: CASSYTGGGGTEAFF. CDR3 DNA sequence: TGTGCCAGCAGTTACACTGGGGGGGGAGGAACTGAAGCTTTCTTT.

Turning to this clonotype: A much larger clone sits a single nucleotide away, making a read error possible. The chain links TRBV10-3 to TRBJ1-1; the D is unclear. CDR3 length: 15 amino acids. V lost 5 bases, J lost 1 base, and 14 bases lay in between. Germline values: CDR1 ENHRY, CDR2 SYGVKD. The DNA of the CDR3 is TGTGCCATCAGTTACTCGCAACAACCGAACACTGAAGCTTTCTTT. It is translated as CAISYSQQPNTEAFF.

This clonotype has a count of ten or more. The V and J genes are TRBV27 and TRBJ2-7; 7 bases fit TRBD1. The germline CDR1 and CDR2 sequences are MNHEY and SMNVEV (reference sequence). CDR3 length: 13 amino acids. The ends lost 6 bases at V and 2 bases at J; junction bases unmatched: 4. This CDR3 is CASSFDRAYEQYF. The CDR3 DNA reads TGTGCCAGCAGCTTCGACAGGGCCTACGAGCAGTACTTC.

The J gene is TRBJ2-1, the V gene TRBV5-4; 14 bases fit TRBD2. Germline CDR1 is SGHNT and CDR2 is YYREEE (reference sequence). The CDR3 is 21 amino acids. With V trimmed by 4 bases and J by 7 bases, 22 bases remained unmatched. The CDR3 nucleotides are TGTGCCAGCAGCCCGTTGGGGATGGGACTAGCGGGAGTAGAGGTTTCGAATGAGCAGTTCTTC. Its translation: CASSPLGMGLAGVEVSNEQFF.

The sample holds many counts of this clonotype. This rearrangement joins TRBV30 to TRBJ1-5; D may be TRBD1 (5 bases). Germline V gene lookup returns CDR1 GTSNPN and CDR2 SVGIG (reference sequence). Trimming took 5 bases from V and 1 from J, leaving 15 bases between them. This CDR3 is built from 15 residues. CDR3 in DNA: TGTGCCTGGGATAAAGGGGCCGTCAGCAATCAGCCCCAGCATTTT. This codes for CAWDKGAVSNQPQHF.